This entry lists 5 T cell receptor beta chains sequenced from one sample in a study of shared clonotypes between healthy human individuals. Data came from immunoSEQ multiplex PCR; TCRdb stores just in-frame clones and leaves some out. The sample carries over a million clones, approximately 98.5% recorded once. The material sequenced was naive CD4+ T cells sorted from blood. Sample subset: CD45RA+ positively selected. These receptors were collected from a man under 40 in good health.

V is TRBV19 and J is TRBJ1-2; the match to TRBD1 covers 9 bases. This CDR3 has 14 residues. V shed 7 bases and J 0 bases; nucleotides not matched to a gene: 3. Germline V gene data show CDR1 as LNHDA and CDR2 as SQIVND (reference sequence). The CDR3 here is CASTRTGANYGYTF. CDR3 coding DNA: TGTGCCAGTACCCGGACAGGGGCTAACTATGGCTACACCTTC.

A single count supports this clone. The rearrangement joins TRBV4-1 to TRBJ2-1; 9 bases agree with TRBD1. J was trimmed by 4 bases and V by 6 bases; bases with no gene match: 4. The CDR3 totals 14 residues. Germline V gene sequence: CDR1 MGHRA, CDR2 YSYEKL. CDR3: CASSWDRAYNEQFF. CDR3 sequence (DNA): TGCGCCAGCAGTTGGGACAGGGCGTACAATGAGCAGTTCTTC.

This chain links TRBV5-1 with TRBJ2-1; D not certain. The CDR3 runs 15 residues. The V end lost 0 bases, the J end lost 4 bases, and 11 bases lay between the germline ends. Per the germline V gene, CDR1 is SGHRS and CDR2 is YFSETQ. The CDR3 loop reads CASSLADPVYNEQFF. CDR3 in DNA: TGCGCCAGCAGCTTGGCGGACCCAGTTTACAATGAGCAGTTCTTC.

The J gene is TRBJ2-1, the V gene TRBV19; D possibly corresponds to TRBD2 (5 bases). The CDR3 has 13 amino acids. With 8 bases removed from V and 6 bases from J, the gap between germline ends came to 14 bases. In germline, CDR1 is LNHDA, CDR2 SQIVND (reference sequence). The CDR3 DNA reads as TGTGCCAGTTCCAAACTCGGGATCAATGAGCAGTTCTTC. Amino acid sequence: CASSKLGINEQFF.

V and J are TRBV27 and TRBJ1-1; D is ambiguous. The CDR3 has 12 residues. Germline assignment: CDR1 MNHEY and CDR2 SMNVEV (reference sequence). Trimming cost V 0 bases and J 12 bases, with 11 bases left between them. The CDR3 loop is CASSLSIVKTFF. Written as DNA, the CDR3 is TGTGCCAGCAGTTTATCGATTGTGAAGACTTTCTTT.